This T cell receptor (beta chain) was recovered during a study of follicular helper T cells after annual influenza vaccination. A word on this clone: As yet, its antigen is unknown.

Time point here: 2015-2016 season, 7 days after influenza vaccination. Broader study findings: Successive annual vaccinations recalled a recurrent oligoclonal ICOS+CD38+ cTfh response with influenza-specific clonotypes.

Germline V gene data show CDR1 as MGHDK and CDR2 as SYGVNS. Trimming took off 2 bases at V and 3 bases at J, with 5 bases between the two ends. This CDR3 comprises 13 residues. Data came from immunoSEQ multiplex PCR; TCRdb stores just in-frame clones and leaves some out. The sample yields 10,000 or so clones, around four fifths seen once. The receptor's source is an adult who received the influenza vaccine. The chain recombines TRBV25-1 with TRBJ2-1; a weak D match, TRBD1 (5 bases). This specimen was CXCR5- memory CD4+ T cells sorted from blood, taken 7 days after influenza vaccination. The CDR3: CASSEQGYNEQFF. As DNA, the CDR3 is TGTGCCAGCAGTGAACAGGGCTACAATGAGCAGTTCTTC.